This is a list of T cell receptor beta chains from one sample in a study of T cells after posttransplantation cyclophosphamide. Measured with immunoSEQ multiplex PCR; TCRdb has only the in-frame clones, and not every one. The sample includes 20,000 to 25,000 clones, 85% to 90% of them seen just once. The input for sequencing was PBMCs, taken 350 to 400 days after allogeneic stem cell transplant with calcineurin inhibitor and methotrexate. The receptors shown here come from a female patient under 45 who received an allogeneic stem cell transplant from an unrelated donor, was CMV-positive, and had acute and chronic GVHD. Some T cells may have originated in the graft donor. Both conserved end residues are part of each CDR3. The D gene is left open where the match is weak. Clone size is stated in some rows and not others, as once, few, many or a class when expanded.

J gene	D gene	V gene	clone size	CDR3 protein	CDR3 DNA
TRBJ2-1	TRBD2	TRBV2	.	CASSEGLAANEQFF	TGTGCCAGCAGTGAGGGACTAGCCGCCAATGAGCAGTTCTTC
TRBJ1-1	.	TRBV19	.	CASSIGAEGNTEAFF	TGTGCCAGTAGTATAGGGGCCGAGGGTAACACTGAAGCTTTCTTT
TRBJ2-1	TRBD2	TRBV2	.	CASMVAGLLNEQFF	TGTGCCAGCATGGTAGCGGGACTCCTTAATGAGCAGTTCTTC
TRBJ1-4	.	TRBV19	few	CASSSGGMSEKLFF	TGTGCCAGTAGCTCCGGGGGGATGAGTGAAAAACTGTTTTTT
TRBJ1-1	TRBD1	TRBV29-1	.	CSVAGTGGFEAFF	TGCAGCGTAGCCGGGACAGGGGGCTTTGAAGCTTTCTTT
TRBJ2-5	.	TRBV4-1	.	CASSPDRGRPETQYF	TGCGCCAGCAGCCCCGACAGAGGGAGGCCAGAGACCCAGTACTTC
TRBJ2-5	TRBD2	TRBV4-2	.	CASSQPTGGGQETQYF	TGTGCCAGCAGCCAACCCACTGGCGGGGGACAAGAGACCCAGTACTTC
TRBJ1-2	.	TRBV7-9	.	CASSLAGGAGNYGYTF	TGTGCCAGCAGCTTAGCGGGAGGGGCTGGTAACTATGGCTACACCTTC
TRBJ1-3	TRBD1	TRBV6-1	few	CASIEGANGNTIYF	TGTGCCAGCATCGAGGGGGCAAATGGAAACACCATATATTTT
TRBJ1-1	.	TRBV5-3	.	CARSLGSWGTPLFVHLTYEAFF	TGTGCCAGAAGCTTGGGCAGCTGGGGGACACCCCTCTTCGTCCACTTGACCTATGAAGCTTTCTTT
TRBJ2-1	TRBD2	TRBV5-1	.	CASSSGLAETYNEQFF	TGCGCCAGCAGCTCGGGACTAGCGGAAACCTACAATGAGCAGTTCTTC
TRBJ1-1	.	TRBV27	.	CASSSERGANTEAFF	TGTGCCAGCAGTTCCGAACGGGGGGCGAACACTGAAGCTTTCTTT
TRBJ1-3	TRBD1	TRBV9	.	CASSVALGQGGNTIYF	TGTGCCAGCAGCGTAGCTCTGGGACAGGGTGGAAACACCATATATTTT
TRBJ1-1	.	TRBV11-2	.	CASSLVTGRAFF	TGTGCCAGCAGCCTAGTTACAGGGAGAGCTTTCTTT
TRBJ1-1	TRBD1	TRBV18	.	CASSLRTGTIMNTKAFF	TGTGCCAGCTCACTTCGGACAGGGACAATCATGAACACTAAAGCTTTCTTT
TRBJ2-3	TRBD2	TRBV19	.	CASTPRVTSGRAPGADTQYF	TGTGCCAGTACGCCAAGGGTGACTAGCGGGAGGGCCCCTGGGGCAGATACGCAGTATTTT
TRBJ2-1	.	TRBV27	.	CASSPQGRGFKQFF	TGTGCCAGCAGTCCCCAGGGGAGGGGGTTTAAGCAGTTCTTC
TRBJ2-5	TRBD2	TRBV27	.	CASTRLSPGTSVETQYF	TGTGCCAGCACTAGGTTAAGTCCCGGGACTAGCGTAGAGACCCAGTACTTC
TRBJ2-1	.	TRBV7-8	.	CASSLERTVGREQFF	TGTGCCAGCAGCTTAGAGCGGACCGTCGGACGTGAGCAGTTCTTC
TRBJ2-5	TRBD2	TRBV13	.	CASSFRLAEETQYF	TGTGCCAGCAGCTTCCGACTAGCAGAAGAGACCCAGTACTTC
TRBJ2-5	TRBD2	TRBV2	.	CATGGGGKQETQYF	TGTGCCACCGGGGGGGGAGGGAAACAAGAGACCCAGTACTTC
TRBJ1-1	.	TRBV30	.	CAWSVGWEADTEAFF	TGTGCCTGGAGTGTGGGGTGGGAGGCCGACACTGAAGCTTTCTTT
TRBJ1-2	.	TRBV4-2	.	CASSRAYGYTF	TGTGCCAGCAGCCGGGCTTATGGCTACACCTTC
TRBJ1-2	.	TRBV10-1	.	CASSEGTPVSDGYTF	TGCGCCAGCAGTGAGGGGACACCCGTCTCGGATGGCTACACCTTC
TRBJ2-5	.	TRBV7-2	once	CASSLGDRDQETQYF	TGTGCCAGCAGCTTAGGCGACAGAGACCAAGAGACCCAGTACTTC
TRBJ1-2	.	TRBV30	.	CAWTPDSFSSYGYTF	TGTGCCTGGACCCCTGACAGTTTCTCGAGCTATGGCTACACCTTC
TRBJ2-5	TRBD2	TRBV19	once	CASSTTGGGYETQYF	TGTGCCAGTAGTACCACGGGAGGGGGTTACGAGACCCAGTACTTC
TRBJ1-2	TRBD1	TRBV29-1	.	CSVNPPRTGVGYTF	TGCAGCGTGAACCCCCCAAGGACAGGGGTCGGCTACACCTTC
TRBJ1-2	.	TRBV19	.	CASSIDPKGNYGYTF	TGTGCCAGTAGTATAGATCCAAAGGGGAACTATGGCTACACCTTC
TRBJ1-5	TRBD1	TRBV7-9	.	CASSIGTGGNQPQHF	TGTGCCAGCAGCATTGGGACAGGGGGCAATCAGCCCCAGCATTTT
TRBJ1-5	.	TRBV21-1	few	CASSTPEGHQPQHF	TGTGCCAGCAGCACTCCGGAGGGCCATCAGCCCCAGCATTTT
TRBJ1-5	TRBD1	TRBV10-2	.	CATSQGGVGNQPQHF	TGCGCCACCTCACAGGGGGGGGTGGGCAATCAGCCCCAGCATTTT
TRBJ1-5	.	TRBV29-1	.	CSVESGANQPQHF	TGCAGCGTTGAATCAGGGGCTAATCAGCCCCAGCATTTT
TRBJ2-3	TRBD1	TRBV6-4	.	CASSDGTGDTDTQYF	TGTGCCAGCAGTGACGGGACAGGGGACACAGATACGCAGTATTTT
TRBJ1-4	TRBD1	TRBV5-1	.	CASRPDRGQPNEKLFF	TGCGCCAGCAGACCCGACAGGGGGCAGCCTAATGAAAAACTGTTTTTT
TRBJ1-1	.	TRBV6-5	.	CASSYEEGSTEAFF	TGTGCCAGCAGTTACGAGGAGGGTAGCACTGAAGCTTTCTTT
TRBJ2-1	TRBD2	TRBV27	.	CASSLSGLGYNEQFF	TGTGCCAGCAGTTTAAGCGGACTAGGGTACAATGAGCAGTTCTTC
TRBJ2-7	.	TRBV19	.	CASSTLAGRYEQYF	TGTGCCAGTAGTACCCTTGCGGGCCGCTACGAGCAGTACTTC
TRBJ2-1	TRBD1	TRBV7-2	.	CASSPRTGNHNEQFF	TGTGCCAGCAGCCCGAGGACAGGGAATCACAATGAGCAGTTCTTC
TRBJ2-1	TRBD2	TRBV27	.	CASSRAGTRRRNEQFF	TGTGCCAGCAGTCGGGCGGGGACTAGGCGGAGGAATGAGCAGTTCTTC
TRBJ2-1	TRBD2	TRBV5-1	.	CASSLASGTSGRMHNEQFF	TGCGCCAGCAGCTTGGCCTCCGGGACTAGCGGGAGGATGCACAATGAGCAGTTCTTC
TRBJ2-3	TRBD2	TRBV6-1	.	CASSEIGLAGSDTQYF	TGTGCCAGCAGTGAAATAGGACTAGCGGGGTCAGATACGCAGTATTTT
TRBJ2-2	TRBD2	TRBV27	.	CASRASGRYTGELFF	TGTGCCAGCAGGGCTAGCGGGAGGTACACCGGGGAGCTGTTTTTT
TRBJ1-2	.	TRBV2	.	CATKTGLSAGGYTF	TGTGCCACCAAGACAGGCCTTTCAGCGGGAGGCTACACCTTC
TRBJ1-2	.	TRBV19	.	CASSTQSGGWYTF	TGTGCCAGTAGTACCCAAAGCGGTGGTTGGTACACCTTC
TRBJ1-1	.	TRBV4-3	few	CASSQGIRWREEMNTEAFF	TGCGCCAGCAGCCAAGGCATAAGGTGGCGGGAAGAAATGAACACTGAAGCTTTCTTT
TRBJ2-5	.	TRBV7-2	.	CASSAFGMTSQETQYF	TGTGCCAGCAGCGCCTTCGGTATGACTTCTCAAGAGACCCAGTACTTC
TRBJ1-2	.	TRBV6-5	.	CASSYSGGNYGYTF	TGTGCCAGCAGTTACTCGGGCGGGAACTATGGCTACACCTTC
TRBJ2-5	.	TRBV7-9	once	CASSLRVQETQYF	TGTGCCAGCAGCCTACGAGTCCAAGAGACCCAGTACTTC